A few counts support the clone carrying this TCR beta chain. No antigen is known for it. The data belong to a study of blood T cells in healthy people across ages. Study context: T cells yielded about one barcoded beta molecule per two cells through template switching.

The study's findings and limits: Both higher diversity and more naive CD4+ cells marked long-lived donors when set against aged donors.

The CDR3 contains 14 residues. Unmatched junction bases numbered 2, after V lost 1 base and J lost 4 bases. The germline gives CDR1 DFQATT, CDR2 SNEGSKA (reference sequence). Isolation recovered at least 7 million PBMCs from every sample. A second roughly 7 to 12 cycle PCR used barcoded and J-beta primers. In TCRdb, the 5' RACE reads were re-called with MiXCR into one record per CDR3 protein. This table has over a million distinct CDR3 sequences, approximately 59% appearing once. This sequence was found in a young man in good health. Sequenced: blood. The J gene is TRBJ2-5, the V gene TRBV20-1; 11 nucleotides align to TRBD2. CDR3 amino acids: CSARVSGGVETQYF. CDR3 nucleotide sequence: TGCAGTGCTAGAGTTAGCGGGGGGGTAGAGACCCAGTACTTC.